Given below is one T cell receptor beta chain in context. Antigen: not known. This specimen comes from a study of shared clonotypes between healthy human individuals. Whole-study findings and limits: Non-shared clonotypes had lower generation probabilities than clonotypes shared by all four sorted-subset donors.

Germline CDR1 and CDR2: KGHSH and LQKENI. Trimming cost V 1 base and J 2 bases, with 12 bases left between them. This CDR3 contains 15 residues. CD45RO-negative, CCR7-selected cells formed the naive CD8 fraction, which excluded terminally differentiated effector memory CD45RA+ cells. Using immunoSEQ multiplex PCR, the repertoire was profiled, and TCRdb retains in-frame clones only, with some absent. This sample has around 1.9 million clones; around 93% occur once, and the top ten carry roughly 1.7%. Sequencing was performed on naive CD8+ T cells from PBMCs. The chain recombines TRBV18 with TRBJ2-7; a weak D match, TRBD1 (6 bases). The receptor was isolated from a man between 18 and 35 years old in good health. Some clones in this sample may be carry-over from other donors' samples. The CDR3 spells CASSPQEWGPYEQYF. DNA for the CDR3: TGTGCCAGCTCACCACAAGAATGGGGGCCCTACGAGCAGTACTTC. Supplemented by reference TRBV18 and TRBJ2-7, the full variable domain reads NAGVMQNPRHLVRRRGQEARLRCSPMKGHSHVYWYRQLPEEGLKFMVYLQKENIIDESGMPKERFSAEFPKEGPSILRIQQVVRGDSAAYFCASSPQEWGPYEQYFGPGTRLTVT.